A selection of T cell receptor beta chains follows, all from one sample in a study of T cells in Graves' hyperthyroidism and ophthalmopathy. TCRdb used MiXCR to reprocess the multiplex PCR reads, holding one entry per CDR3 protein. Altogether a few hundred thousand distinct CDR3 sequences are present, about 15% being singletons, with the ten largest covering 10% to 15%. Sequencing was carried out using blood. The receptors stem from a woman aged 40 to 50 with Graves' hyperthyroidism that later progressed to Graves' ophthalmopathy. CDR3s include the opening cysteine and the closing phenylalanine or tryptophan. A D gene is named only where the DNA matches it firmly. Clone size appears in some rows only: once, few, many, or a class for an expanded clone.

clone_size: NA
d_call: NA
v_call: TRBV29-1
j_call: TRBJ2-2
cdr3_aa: CSAEGPSVGLFF
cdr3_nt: TGCAGCGCTGAGGGCCCATCGGTGGGGCTGTTTTTT

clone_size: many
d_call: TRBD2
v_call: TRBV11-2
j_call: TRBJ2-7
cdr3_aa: CASSFTSGSTYEQYF
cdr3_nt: TGTGCCAGCAGCTTTACTAGCGGTTCTACCTACGAGCAGTACTTC

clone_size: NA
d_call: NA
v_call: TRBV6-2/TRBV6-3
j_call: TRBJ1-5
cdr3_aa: CASTGISSNQPQHF
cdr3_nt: TGTGCCAGCACTGGGATATCTAGCAATCAGCCCCAGCATTTT

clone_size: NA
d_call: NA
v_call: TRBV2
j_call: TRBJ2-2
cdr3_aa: CASSGNTNTGELFF
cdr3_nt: TGTGCCAGCAGTGGAAATACGAACACCGGGGAGCTGTTTTTT

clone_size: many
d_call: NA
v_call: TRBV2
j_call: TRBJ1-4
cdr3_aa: CASGQGSTNEKLFF
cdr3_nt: TGTGCCAGCGGACAAGGGTCAACTAATGAAAAACTGTTTTTT

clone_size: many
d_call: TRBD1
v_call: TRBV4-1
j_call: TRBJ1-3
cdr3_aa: CASSQVGQGYRNTIYF
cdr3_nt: TGCGCCAGCAGCCAAGTGGGACAGGGCTACAGAAACACCATATATTTT

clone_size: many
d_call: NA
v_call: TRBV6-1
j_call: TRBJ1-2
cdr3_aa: CASSHGRAALGYTF
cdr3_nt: TGTGCCAGCAGTCATGGGAGAGCAGCGCTAGGCTACACCTTC

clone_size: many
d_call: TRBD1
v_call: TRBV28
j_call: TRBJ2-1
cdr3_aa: CASSSQGAIHNEQFF
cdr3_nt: TGTGCCAGCAGTTCCCAGGGGGCGATCCACAATGAGCAGTTCTTC

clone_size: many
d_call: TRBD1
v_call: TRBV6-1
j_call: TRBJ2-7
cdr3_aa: CASRRTGTASPYEQYF
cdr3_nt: TGTGCCAGCAGACGAACCGGGACAGCATCACCCTACGAGCAGTACTTC

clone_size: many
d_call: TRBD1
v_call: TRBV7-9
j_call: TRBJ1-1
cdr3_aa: CASSPLSAGGATEAFF
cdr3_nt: TGTGCCAGCAGCCCCCTCTCCGCAGGGGGGGCCACTGAAGCTTTCTTT

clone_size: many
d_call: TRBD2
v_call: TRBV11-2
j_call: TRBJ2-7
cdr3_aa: CASSLTGTRGTFEQYF
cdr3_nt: TGTGCCAGCAGCTTAACCGGGACTAGAGGAACCTTCGAGCAGTACTTC

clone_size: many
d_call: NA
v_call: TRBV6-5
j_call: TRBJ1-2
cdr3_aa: CASSYGPAGEMRGYTF
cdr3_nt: TGTGCCAGCAGTTACGGGCCGGCAGGGGAAATGCGGGGCTACACCTTC

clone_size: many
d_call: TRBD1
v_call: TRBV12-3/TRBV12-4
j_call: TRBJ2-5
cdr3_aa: CASRGTARQETQYF
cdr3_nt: TGTGCCAGCAGAGGGACAGCCCGACAAGAGACCCAGTACTTC

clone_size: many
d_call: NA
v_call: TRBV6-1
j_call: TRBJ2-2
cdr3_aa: CASSEGPITGELFF
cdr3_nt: TGTGCCAGCAGTGAAGGCCCTATCACCGGGGAGCTGTTTTTT

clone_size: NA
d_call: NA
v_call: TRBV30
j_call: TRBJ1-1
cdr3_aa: CAWRSGVSMNTEAFF
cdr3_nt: TGTGCCTGGAGATCCGGAGTATCCATGAACACTGAAGCTTTCTTT

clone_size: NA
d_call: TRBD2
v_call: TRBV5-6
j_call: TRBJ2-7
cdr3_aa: CASSLSGGFYEQYF
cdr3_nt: TGTGCCAGCAGCTTGTCGGGGGGGTTTTACGAGCAGTACTTC

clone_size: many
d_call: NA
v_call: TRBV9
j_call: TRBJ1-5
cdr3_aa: CASSTGWGGNQPQHF
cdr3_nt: TGTGCCAGCAGTACCGGTTGGGGTGGCAATCAGCCCCAGCATTTT

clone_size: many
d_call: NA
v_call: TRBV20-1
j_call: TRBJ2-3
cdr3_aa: CSARDRGVDTQYF
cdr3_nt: TGCAGTGCTAGAGATAGGGGTGTGGATACGCAGTATTTT

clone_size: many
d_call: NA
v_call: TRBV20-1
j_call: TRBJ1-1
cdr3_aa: CSARTKGGIMNTEAFF
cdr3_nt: TGCAGTGCTAGAACCAAGGGGGGTATCATGAACACTGAAGCTTTCTTT

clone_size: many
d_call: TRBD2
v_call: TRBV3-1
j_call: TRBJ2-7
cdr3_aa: CASSRTGGGEQYF
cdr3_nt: TGTGCCAGCAGCCGGACGGGGGGGGGAGAGCAGTACTTC

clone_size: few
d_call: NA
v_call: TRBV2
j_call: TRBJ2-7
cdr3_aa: CASKEGWADYEQYF
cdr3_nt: TGTGCCAGCAAAGAGGGGTGGGCGGATTACGAGCAGTACTTC

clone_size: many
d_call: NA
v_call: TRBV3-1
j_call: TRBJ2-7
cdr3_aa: CASSGAVNSYEQYF
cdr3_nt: TGTGCCAGTTCAGGGGCCGTGAACTCCTACGAGCAGTACTTC

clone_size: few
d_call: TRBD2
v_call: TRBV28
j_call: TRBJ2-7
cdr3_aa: CASSLWGGNSYEQYF
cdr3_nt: TGTGCCAGCAGTTTATGGGGAGGGAACTCCTACGAGCAGTACTTC

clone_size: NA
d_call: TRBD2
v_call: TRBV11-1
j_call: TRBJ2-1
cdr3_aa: CASSLPLAGGPGYNDQFF
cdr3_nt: TGTGCTAGCAGCTTACCCCTAGCGGGAGGGCCGGGTTACAATGATCAGTTCTTC

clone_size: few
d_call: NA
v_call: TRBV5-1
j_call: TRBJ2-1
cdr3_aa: CASSGGELGREQFF
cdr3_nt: TGCGCCAGCAGCGGAGGGGAGCTAGGCCGAGAGCAGTTCTTC

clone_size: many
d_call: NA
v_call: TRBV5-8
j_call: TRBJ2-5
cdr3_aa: CASSPEQQETQYF
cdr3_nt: TGTGCCAGCAGCCCAGAACAGCAGGAGACCCAGTACTTC

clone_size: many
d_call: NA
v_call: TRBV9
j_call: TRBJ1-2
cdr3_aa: CASSVDSGHNGYTF
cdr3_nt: TGTGCCAGCAGCGTAGATTCAGGACATAATGGCTACACCTTC

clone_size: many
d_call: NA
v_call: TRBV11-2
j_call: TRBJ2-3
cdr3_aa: CASSLDLPAIKTQYF
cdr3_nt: TGTGCCAGCAGCTTAGATTTACCGGCTATTAAGACGCAGTATTTT

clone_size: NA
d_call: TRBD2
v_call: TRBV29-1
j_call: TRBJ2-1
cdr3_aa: CSVAPGGGAYNEQFF
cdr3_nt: TGCAGCGTTGCCCCGGGGGGGGGGGCCTACAATGAGCAGTTCTTC

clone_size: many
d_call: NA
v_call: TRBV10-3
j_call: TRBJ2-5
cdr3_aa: CAISESQQETQYF
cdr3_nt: TGTGCCATCAGTGAATCGCAGCAAGAGACCCAGTACTTC

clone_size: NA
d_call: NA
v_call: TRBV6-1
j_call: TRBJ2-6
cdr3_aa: CASISRQGMTGANVLTF
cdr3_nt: TGTGCCAGCATCTCGAGGCAGGGGATGACTGGGGCCAACGTCCTGACTTTC

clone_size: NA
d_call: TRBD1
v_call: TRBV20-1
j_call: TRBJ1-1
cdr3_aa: CSAIRQGGTEAFF
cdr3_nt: TGCAGTGCTATTCGACAGGGGGGGACTGAAGCTTTCTTT

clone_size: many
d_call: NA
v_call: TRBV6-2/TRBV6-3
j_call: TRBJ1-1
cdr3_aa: CASSLGRLGTEAFF
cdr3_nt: TGTGCCAGCAGTTTGGGGCGACTCGGCACTGAAGCTTTCTTT

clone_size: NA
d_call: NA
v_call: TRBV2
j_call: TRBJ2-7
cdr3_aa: CASGIPGRSYEQYF
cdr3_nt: TGTGCCAGCGGAATTCCGGGACGGTCCTACGAGCAGTACTTC

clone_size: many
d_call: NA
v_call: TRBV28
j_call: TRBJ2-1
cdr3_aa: CASSLLSLYSLSYNEQFF
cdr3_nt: TGTGCCAGCAGTTTACTCTCTCTCTACTCCCTATCCTACAATGAGCAGTTCTTC

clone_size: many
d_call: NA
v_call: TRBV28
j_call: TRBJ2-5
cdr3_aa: CASQEGQGLDGWTQYF
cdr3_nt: TGTGCCAGCCAGGAGGGGCAGGGTCTCGATGGGTGGACCCAGTACTTC

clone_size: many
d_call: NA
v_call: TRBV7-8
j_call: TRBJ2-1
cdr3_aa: CASSLEVVPMNEQFF
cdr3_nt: TGTGCCAGCAGCTTAGAGGTCGTACCAATGAATGAGCAGTTCTTC

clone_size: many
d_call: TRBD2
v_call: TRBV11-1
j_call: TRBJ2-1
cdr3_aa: CASSLAGLAINEQFF
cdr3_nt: TGTGCCAGCAGCCTCGCGGGACTAGCGATCAATGAGCAGTTCTTC

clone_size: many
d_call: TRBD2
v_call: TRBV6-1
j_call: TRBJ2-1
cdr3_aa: CASSEGSSGSGAEQFF
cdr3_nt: TGTGCCAGCAGTGAAGGTAGTAGCGGGTCGGGTGCTGAGCAGTTCTTC

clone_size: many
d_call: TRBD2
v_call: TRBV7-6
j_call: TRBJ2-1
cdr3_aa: CASSLYPGLAGGPYNEQFF
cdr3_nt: TGTGCCAGCAGCTTATACCCGGGACTAGCGGGAGGCCCATACAATGAGCAGTTCTTC

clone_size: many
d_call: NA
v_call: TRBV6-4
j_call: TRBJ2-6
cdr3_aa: CASSEGATSGANVLTF
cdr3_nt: TGTGCCAGCAGTGAAGGGGCTACCTCTGGGGCCAACGTCCTGACTTTC

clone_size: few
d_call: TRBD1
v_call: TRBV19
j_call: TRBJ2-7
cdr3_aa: CASSTGTGPYGEQYF
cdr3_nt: TGTGCCAGTAGTACCGGGACAGGGCCCTACGGGGAGCAGTACTTC

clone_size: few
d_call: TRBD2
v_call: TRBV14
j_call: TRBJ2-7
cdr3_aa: CASSQASGRSVWYEQYF
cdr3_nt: TGTGCCAGCAGCCAAGCTAGCGGGAGATCTGTGTGGTACGAGCAGTACTTC

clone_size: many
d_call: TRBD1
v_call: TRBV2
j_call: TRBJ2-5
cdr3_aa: CASSTQQGKVKETQYF
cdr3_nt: TGTGCCAGCAGTACGCAACAGGGGAAAGTGAAAGAGACCCAGTACTTC

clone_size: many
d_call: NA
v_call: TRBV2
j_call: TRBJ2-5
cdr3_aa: CASRRPWEGYGTQYF
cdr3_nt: TGTGCCAGCAGGCGTCCGTGGGAAGGGTACGGGACCCAGTACTTC

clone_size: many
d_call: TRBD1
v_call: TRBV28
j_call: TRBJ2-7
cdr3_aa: CASSLVRTGVYEQYF
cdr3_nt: TGTGCCAGCAGTTTAGTAAGGACAGGGGTATACGAGCAGTACTTC

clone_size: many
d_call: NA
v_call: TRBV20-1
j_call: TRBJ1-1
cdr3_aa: CSAQRYTNTEAFF
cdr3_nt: TGCAGTGCTCAACGGTATACGAACACTGAAGCTTTCTTT

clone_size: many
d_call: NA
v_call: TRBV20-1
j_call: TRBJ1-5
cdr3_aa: CSARDRSQGSMEIRDQPQHF
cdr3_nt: TGCAGTGCTAGAGATCGAAGTCAGGGGAGTATGGAGATTCGGGATCAGCCCCAGCATTTT

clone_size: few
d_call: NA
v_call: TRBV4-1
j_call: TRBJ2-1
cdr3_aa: CASSPIGQPSYNEQFF
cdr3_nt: TGCGCCAGCAGCCCCATCGGGCAGCCCTCCTACAATGAGCAGTTCTTC

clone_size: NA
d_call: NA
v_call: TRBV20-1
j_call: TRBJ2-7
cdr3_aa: CSARDVLEGTPYEQYF
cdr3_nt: TGCAGTGCTAGAGATGTTTTGGAGGGGACCCCCTACGAGCAGTACTTC

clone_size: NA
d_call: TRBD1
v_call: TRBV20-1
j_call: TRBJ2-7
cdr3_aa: CSASFLRDRAYEQYF
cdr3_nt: TGCAGTGCTAGTTTCCTCCGGGACAGGGCCTACGAGCAGTACTTC

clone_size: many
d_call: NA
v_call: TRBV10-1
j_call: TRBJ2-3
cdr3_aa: CASSSTIGTSTQYF
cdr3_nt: TGCGCCAGCAGTTCGACGATTGGGACCAGTACGCAGTATTTT

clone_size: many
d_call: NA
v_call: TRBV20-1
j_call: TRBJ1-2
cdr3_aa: CSAGEDVEYGYTF
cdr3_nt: TGCAGTGCTGGTGAGGACGTAGAATATGGCTACACCTTC

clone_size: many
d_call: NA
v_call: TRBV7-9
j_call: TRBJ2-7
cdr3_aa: CASSLVGLSGTTDTRQYF
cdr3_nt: TGTGCCAGCAGCTTAGTGGGACTGAGTGGGACCACAGATACGAGGCAGTACTTC